Given below is one T cell receptor beta chain in context. Its target is not known. The V gene lost 6 bases and the J gene lost 4 bases, with 12 bases spanning the gap. Per the germline V gene, CDR1 is MDHEN and CDR2 is SYDVKM. The CDR3 runs 13 residues. Profiled with immunoSEQ multiplex PCR; TCRdb holds only in-frame clones, not every one. Here the sample spans over a million clones, 95% to 99% being singletons. This record comes from a study of shared clonotypes between healthy human individuals. Study-wide context: Each donor had three CD4 naive, three CD4 memory, two CD8 naive and one CD8 memory plate.

Overall study findings and caveats: Among a handful of donors, roughly 5% of naive CD4 clonotypes were found in common. Donor scarcity curtailed the genetic and exposure-history diversity represented herein. Rarefaction analysis demonstrated incomplete sorted-subset sequencing notwithstanding large depth.

This sequence was found in a man aged 25 to 40 in good health. Source material: naive CD4+ T cells sorted from blood. Stated subset: CD45RA+ positively selected. The chain uses TRBV28 and TRBJ1-2; D is ambiguous. CDR3 residues: CASSSTLAYGYTF. The CDR3 DNA sequence: TGTGCCAGCAGCTCGACCTTAGCCTATGGCTACACCTTC.